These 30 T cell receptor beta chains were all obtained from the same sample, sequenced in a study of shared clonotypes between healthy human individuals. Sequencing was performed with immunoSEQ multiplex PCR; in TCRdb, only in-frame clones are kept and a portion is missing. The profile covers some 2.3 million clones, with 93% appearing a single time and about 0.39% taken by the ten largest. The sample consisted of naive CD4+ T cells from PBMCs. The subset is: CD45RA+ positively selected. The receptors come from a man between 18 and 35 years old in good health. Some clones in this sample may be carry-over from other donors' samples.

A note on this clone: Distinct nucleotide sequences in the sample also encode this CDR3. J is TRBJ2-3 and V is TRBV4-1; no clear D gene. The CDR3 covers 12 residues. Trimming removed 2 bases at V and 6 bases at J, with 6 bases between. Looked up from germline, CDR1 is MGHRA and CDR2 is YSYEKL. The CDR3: CASSQMGDTQYF. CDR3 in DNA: TGCGCCAGCAGCCAAATGGGGGATACGCAGTATTTT.

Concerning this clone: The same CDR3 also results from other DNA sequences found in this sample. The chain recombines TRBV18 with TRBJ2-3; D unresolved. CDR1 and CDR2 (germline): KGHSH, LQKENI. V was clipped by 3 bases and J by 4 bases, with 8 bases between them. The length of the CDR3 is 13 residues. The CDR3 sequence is CASSPGPADTQYF. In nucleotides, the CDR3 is TGTGCCAGCTCACCTGGACCAGCAGATACGCAGTATTTT.

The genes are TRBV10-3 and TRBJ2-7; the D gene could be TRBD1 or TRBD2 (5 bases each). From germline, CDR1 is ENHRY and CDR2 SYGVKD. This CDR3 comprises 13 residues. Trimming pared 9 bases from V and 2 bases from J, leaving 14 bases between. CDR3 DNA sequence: TGTGCCATGTCAACAGGAGGTACCTACGAGCAGTACTTC. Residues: CAMSTGGTYEQYF.

This chain's CDR3 is CASSEQGMNTNEKLFF. The CDR3 nucleotides read TGCGCCAGCAGTGAACAGGGGATGAATACTAATGAAAAACTGTTTTTT. The V gene is TRBV5-1, the J gene TRBJ1-4, with 7 bases aligning to TRBD1. Germline CDR1 reads SGHRS; CDR2 reads YFSETQ. Germline trimming cut 5 bases from V and 2 bases from J; bases unmatched to any gene: 9. This CDR3 spans 16 amino acids.

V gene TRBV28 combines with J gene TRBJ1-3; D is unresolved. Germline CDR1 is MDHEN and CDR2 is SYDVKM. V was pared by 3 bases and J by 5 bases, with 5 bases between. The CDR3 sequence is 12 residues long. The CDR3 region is CASSFLRNTIYF. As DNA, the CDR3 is TGTGCCAGCAGTTTTTTGAGAAACACCATATATTTT.

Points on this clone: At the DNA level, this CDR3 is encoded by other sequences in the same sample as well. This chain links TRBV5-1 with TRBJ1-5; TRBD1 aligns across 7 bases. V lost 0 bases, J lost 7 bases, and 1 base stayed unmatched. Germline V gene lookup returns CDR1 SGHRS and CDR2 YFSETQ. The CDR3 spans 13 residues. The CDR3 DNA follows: TGCGCCAGCAGCTTGGAGGGGGCACAGCCCCAGCATTTT. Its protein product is CASSLEGAQPQHF.

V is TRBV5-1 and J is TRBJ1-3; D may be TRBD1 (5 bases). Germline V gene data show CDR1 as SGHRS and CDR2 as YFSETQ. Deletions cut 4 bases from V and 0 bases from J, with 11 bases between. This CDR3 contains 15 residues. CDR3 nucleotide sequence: TGCGCCAGCAGCCCGGGACGGAGCTCTGGAAACACCATATATTTT. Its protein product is CASSPGRSSGNTIYF.

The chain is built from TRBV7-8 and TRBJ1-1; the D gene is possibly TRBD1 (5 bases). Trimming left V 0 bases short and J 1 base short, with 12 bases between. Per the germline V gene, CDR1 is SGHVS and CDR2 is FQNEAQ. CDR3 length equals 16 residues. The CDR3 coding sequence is TGTGCCAGCAGCTTAGCTTTGGGGCAGAGGAACACTGAAGCTTTCTTT. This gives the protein CASSLALGQRNTEAFF.

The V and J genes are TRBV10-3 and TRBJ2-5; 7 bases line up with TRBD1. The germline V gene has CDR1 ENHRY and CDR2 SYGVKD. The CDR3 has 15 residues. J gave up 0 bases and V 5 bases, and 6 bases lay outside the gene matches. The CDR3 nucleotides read TGTGCCATCAGTACGATGGGACAGTACCAAGAGACCCAGTACTTC. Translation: CAISTMGQYQETQYF.

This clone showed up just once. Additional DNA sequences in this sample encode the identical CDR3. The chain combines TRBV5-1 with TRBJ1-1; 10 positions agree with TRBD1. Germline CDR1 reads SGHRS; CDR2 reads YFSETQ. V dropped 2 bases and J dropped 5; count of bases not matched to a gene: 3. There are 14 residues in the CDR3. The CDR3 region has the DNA TGCGCCAGCAGCTTAGGACAGGGGGGTACTGAAGCTTTCTTT. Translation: CASSLGQGGTEAFF.

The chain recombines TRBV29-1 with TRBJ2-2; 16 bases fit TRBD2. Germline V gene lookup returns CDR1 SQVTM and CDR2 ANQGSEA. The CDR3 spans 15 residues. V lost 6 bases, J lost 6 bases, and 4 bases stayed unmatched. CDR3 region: CSVAGLAGGPGELFF. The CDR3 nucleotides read TGCAGCGTCGCGGGACTAGCGGGAGGGCCCGGGGAGCTGTTTTTT.

The CDR3 reads CASSLSPPIGETQYF. In DNA, the CDR3 is TGTGCCAGCAGTTTATCCCCGCCGATCGGGGAGACCCAGTACTTC. The rearrangement uses TRBV28 and TRBJ2-5, with no clear D. Looked up from germline, CDR1 is MDHEN and CDR2 is SYDVKM. The V end was cut by 1 base, the J end by 5 bases, with 14 bases between. The CDR3 length is 15 residues.

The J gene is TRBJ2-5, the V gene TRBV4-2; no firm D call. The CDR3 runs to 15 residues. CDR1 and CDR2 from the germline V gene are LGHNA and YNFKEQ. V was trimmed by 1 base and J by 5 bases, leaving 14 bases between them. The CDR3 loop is CASSQGPAPRETQYF. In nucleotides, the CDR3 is TGTGCCAGCAGCCAAGGACCAGCCCCCCGGGAGACCCAGTACTTC.

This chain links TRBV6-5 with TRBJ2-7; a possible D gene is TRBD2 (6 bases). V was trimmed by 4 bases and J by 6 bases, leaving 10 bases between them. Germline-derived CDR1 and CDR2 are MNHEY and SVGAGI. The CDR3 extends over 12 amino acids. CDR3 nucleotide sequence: TGTGCCAGCAGTTCCTTCGGGGGCGAGCAGTACTTC. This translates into CASSSFGGEQYF.

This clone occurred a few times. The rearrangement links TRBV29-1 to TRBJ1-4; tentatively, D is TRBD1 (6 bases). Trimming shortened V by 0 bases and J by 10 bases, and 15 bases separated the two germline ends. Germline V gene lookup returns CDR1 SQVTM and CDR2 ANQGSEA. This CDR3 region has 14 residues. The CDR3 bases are TGCAGCGTTGAAGACTGGGGGGGCGTAGGAAAACTGTTTTTT. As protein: CSVEDWGGVGKLFF.

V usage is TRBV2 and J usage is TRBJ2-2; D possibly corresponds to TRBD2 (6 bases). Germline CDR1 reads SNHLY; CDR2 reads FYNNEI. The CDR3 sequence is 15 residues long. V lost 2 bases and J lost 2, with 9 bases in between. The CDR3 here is CASSEIGRNTGELFF. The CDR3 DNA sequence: TGTGCCAGCAGTGAAATCGGGAGAAACACCGGGGAGCTGTTTTTT.

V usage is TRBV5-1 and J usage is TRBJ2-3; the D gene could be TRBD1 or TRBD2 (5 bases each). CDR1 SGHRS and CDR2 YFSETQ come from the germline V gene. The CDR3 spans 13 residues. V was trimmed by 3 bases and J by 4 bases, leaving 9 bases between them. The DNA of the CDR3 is TGCGCCAGCAGCTATGAGGGGTCAGATACGCAGTATTTT. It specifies CASSYEGSDTQYF.

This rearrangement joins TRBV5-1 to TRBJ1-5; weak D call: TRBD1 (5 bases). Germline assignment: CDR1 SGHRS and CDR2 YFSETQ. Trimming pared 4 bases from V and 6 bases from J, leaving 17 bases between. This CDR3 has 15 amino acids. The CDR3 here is CASSNGAGDGQPQHF. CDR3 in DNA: TGCGCCAGCAGCAATGGGGCGGGGGACGGTCAGCCCCAGCATTTT.

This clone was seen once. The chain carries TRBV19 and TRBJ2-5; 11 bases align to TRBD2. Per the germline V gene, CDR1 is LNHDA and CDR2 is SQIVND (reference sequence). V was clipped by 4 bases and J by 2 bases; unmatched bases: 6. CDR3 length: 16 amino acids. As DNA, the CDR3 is TGTGCCAGTAGTAGAACCCGACTAGCGGGGCAAGAGACCCAGTACTTC. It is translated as CASSRTRLAGQETQYF.

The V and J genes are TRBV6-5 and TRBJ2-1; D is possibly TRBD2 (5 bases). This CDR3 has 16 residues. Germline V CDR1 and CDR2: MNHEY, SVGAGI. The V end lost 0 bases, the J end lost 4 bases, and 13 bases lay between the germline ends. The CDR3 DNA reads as TGTGCCAGCAGTTACTCGAGATTCCCGGGGTACAATGAGCAGTTCTTC. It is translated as CASSYSRFPGYNEQFF.

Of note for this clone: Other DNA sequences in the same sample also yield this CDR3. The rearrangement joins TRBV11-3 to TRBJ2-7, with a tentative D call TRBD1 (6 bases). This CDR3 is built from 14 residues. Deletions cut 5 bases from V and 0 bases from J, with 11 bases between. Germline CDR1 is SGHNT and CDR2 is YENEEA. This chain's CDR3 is CASSPRGSSYEQYF. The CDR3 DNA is TGTGCCAGCAGCCCCAGGGGTAGCTCCTACGAGCAGTACTTC. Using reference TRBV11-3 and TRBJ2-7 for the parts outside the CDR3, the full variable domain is EAGVVQSPRYKIIEKKQPVAFWCNPISGHNTLYWYLQNLGQGPELLIRYENEEAVDDSQLPKDRFSAERLKGVDSTLKIQPAELGDSAVYLCASSPRGSSYEQYFGPGTRLTVT.

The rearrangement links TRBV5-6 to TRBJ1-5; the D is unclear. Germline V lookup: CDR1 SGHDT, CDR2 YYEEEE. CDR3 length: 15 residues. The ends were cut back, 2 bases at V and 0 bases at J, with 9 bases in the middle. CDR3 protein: CASSFRFDSNQPQHF. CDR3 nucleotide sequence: TGTGCCAGCAGCTTTAGGTTTGATAGCAATCAGCCCCAGCATTTT.

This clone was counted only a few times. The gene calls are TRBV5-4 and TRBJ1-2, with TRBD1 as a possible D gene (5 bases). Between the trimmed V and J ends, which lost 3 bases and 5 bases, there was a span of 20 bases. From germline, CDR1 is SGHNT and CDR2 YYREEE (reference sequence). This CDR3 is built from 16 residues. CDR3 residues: CASSSPQNQGAYGYTF. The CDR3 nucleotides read TGTGCCAGCAGCTCCCCGCAGAACCAGGGAGCATATGGCTACACCTTC.

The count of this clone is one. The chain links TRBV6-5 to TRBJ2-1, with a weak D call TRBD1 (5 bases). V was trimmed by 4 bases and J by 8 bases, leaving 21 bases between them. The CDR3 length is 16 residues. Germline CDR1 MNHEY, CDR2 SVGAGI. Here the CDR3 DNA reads TGTGCCAGCAGTTCTATGACAGCCACACCCGTCGATGAGCAGTTCTTC. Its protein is CASSSMTATPVDEQFF.

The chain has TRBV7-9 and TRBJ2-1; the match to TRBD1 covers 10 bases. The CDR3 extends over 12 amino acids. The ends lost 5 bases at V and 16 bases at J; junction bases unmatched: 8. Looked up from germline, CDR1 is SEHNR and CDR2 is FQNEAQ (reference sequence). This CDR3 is CASSLDRGRRFF. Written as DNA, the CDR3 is TGTGCCAGCAGCCTAGACAGGGGGCGACGATTCTTC.

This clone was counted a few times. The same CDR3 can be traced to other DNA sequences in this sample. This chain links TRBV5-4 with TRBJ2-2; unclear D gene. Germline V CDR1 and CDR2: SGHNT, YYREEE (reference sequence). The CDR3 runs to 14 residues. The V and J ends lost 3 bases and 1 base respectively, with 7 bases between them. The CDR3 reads CASSSDLNTGELFF. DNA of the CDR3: TGTGCCAGCAGCTCGGACCTGAACACCGGGGAGCTGTTTTTT.

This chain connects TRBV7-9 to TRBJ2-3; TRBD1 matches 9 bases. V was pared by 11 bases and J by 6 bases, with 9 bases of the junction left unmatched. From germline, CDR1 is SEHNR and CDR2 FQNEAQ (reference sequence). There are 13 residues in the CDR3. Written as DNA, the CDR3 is TGTGCCGGACAGGGGAGGGTGTCGGATACGCAGTATTTT. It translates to CAGQGRVSDTQYF.

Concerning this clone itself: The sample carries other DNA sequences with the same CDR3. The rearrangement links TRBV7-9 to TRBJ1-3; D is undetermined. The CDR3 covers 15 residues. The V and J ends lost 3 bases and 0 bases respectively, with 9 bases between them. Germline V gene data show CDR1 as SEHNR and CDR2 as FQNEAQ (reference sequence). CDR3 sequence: CASSLDRNSGNTIYF. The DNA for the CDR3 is TGTGCCAGCAGCTTGGATCGGAACTCTGGAAACACCATATATTTT.

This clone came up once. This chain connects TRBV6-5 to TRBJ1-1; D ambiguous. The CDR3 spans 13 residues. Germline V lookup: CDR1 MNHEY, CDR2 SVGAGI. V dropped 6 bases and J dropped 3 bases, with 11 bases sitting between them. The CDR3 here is CASSPYEDTEAFF. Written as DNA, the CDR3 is TGTGCCAGCAGCCCATATGAGGACACTGAAGCTTTCTTT.

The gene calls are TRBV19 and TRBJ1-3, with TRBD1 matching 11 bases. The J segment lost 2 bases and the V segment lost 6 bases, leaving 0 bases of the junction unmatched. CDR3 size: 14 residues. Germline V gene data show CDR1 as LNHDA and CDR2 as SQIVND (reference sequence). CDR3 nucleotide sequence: TGTGCCAGTAGGGACAGGGGGCCTGGAAACACCATATATTTT. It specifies CASRDRGPGNTIYF.